The rows below give T cell receptor beta chains drawn from one sample of a study of cytomegalovirus exposure and HLA in healthy donors. TCRdb's copy holds only in-frame clones and misses some; the assay was immunoSEQ multiplex PCR. Among around 140,000 clones listed, 88% were seen once. The sequenced material came from PBMCs. Source of these receptors: a middle-aged woman in good health and CMV-seronegative. CDR3s include the opening cysteine and the closing phenylalanine or tryptophan. Each record gives: V gene, J gene, D gene, clone size, CDR3 protein, CDR3 DNA. D genes are given only for firm matches. The listing skips clone size in some rows; elsewhere it reads once, few, many or a size class.

V gene: TRBV7-9; J gene: TRBJ2-5; D gene: TRBD2; clone size: .; CDR3 protein: CASSHGTGGETQYF; CDR3 DNA: TGTGCCAGCAGCCACGGGACCGGGGGGGAGACCCAGTACTTC
V gene: TRBV6-5; J gene: TRBJ1-6; D gene: .; clone size: .; CDR3 protein: CASRAGDSPLHF; CDR3 DNA: TGTGCCAGCAGGGCAGGGGATTCACCCCTCCACTTT
V gene: TRBV9; J gene: TRBJ2-1; D gene: TRBD1; clone size: .; CDR3 protein: CASSVSGGQGYNEQFF; CDR3 DNA: TGTGCCAGCAGCGTCTCAGGGGGACAGGGATACAATGAGCAGTTCTTC
V gene: TRBV5-1; J gene: TRBJ1-1; D gene: TRBD1; clone size: few; CDR3 protein: CASSRLTGVSTEAFF; CDR3 DNA: TGCGCCAGCAGCAGGTTGACAGGGGTGAGCACTGAAGCTTTCTTT
V gene: TRBV6-1; J gene: TRBJ1-4; D gene: TRBD1; clone size: .; CDR3 protein: CASSLRQGTNEKLFF; CDR3 DNA: TGTGCCAGCAGCCTACGACAGGGAACGAATGAAAAACTGTTTTTT
V gene: TRBV2; J gene: TRBJ2-2; D gene: .; clone size: .; CDR3 protein: CASRADNTGELFF; CDR3 DNA: TGTGCCAGCAGGGCAGATAACACCGGGGAGCTGTTTTTT
V gene: TRBV5-4; J gene: TRBJ2-1; D gene: TRBD2; clone size: .; CDR3 protein: CASSLGGRADYNEQFF; CDR3 DNA: TGTGCCAGCAGCTTGGGCGGGAGGGCAGACTACAATGAGCAGTTCTTC
V gene: TRBV6-4; J gene: TRBJ2-3; D gene: .; clone size: .; CDR3 protein: CATRRGDTQYF; CDR3 DNA: TGTGCCACCCGACGAGGCGATACGCAGTATTTT
V gene: TRBV7-8; J gene: TRBJ2-7; D gene: .; clone size: .; CDR3 protein: CASSLLQVSYEQYF; CDR3 DNA: TGTGCCAGCAGCTTACTACAGGTTTCCTACGAGCAGTACTTC
V gene: TRBV7-8; J gene: TRBJ2-7; D gene: .; clone size: .; CDR3 protein: CASSLVWHYEQYF; CDR3 DNA: TGTGCCAGCAGCTTAGTTTGGCACTACGAGCAGTACTTC
V gene: TRBV27; J gene: TRBJ2-5; D gene: .; clone size: .; CDR3 protein: CASSFGGRETQYF; CDR3 DNA: TGTGCCAGCAGTTTCGGGGGTAGGGAGACCCAGTACTTC
V gene: TRBV27; J gene: TRBJ2-2; D gene: TRBD1; clone size: .; CDR3 protein: CASSLWTGGNTGELFF; CDR3 DNA: TGTGCCAGCAGTTTATGGACAGGGGGGAACACCGGGGAGCTGTTTTTT
V gene: TRBV28; J gene: TRBJ1-2; D gene: .; clone size: few; CDR3 protein: CASSPREDYGYTF; CDR3 DNA: TGTGCCAGCAGCCCAAGGGAGGACTATGGCTACACCTTC
V gene: TRBV2; J gene: TRBJ2-7; D gene: .; clone size: .; CDR3 protein: CASNRENDEQYF; CDR3 DNA: TGTGCCAGCAACAGGGAAAACGACGAGCAGTACTTC
V gene: TRBV9; J gene: TRBJ2-1; D gene: TRBD2; clone size: .; CDR3 protein: CASSVVGLAGGYNEQFF; CDR3 DNA: TGTGCCAGCAGCGTAGTTGGACTAGCGGGGGGTTACAATGAGCAGTTCTTC
V gene: TRBV5-4; J gene: TRBJ1-2; D gene: TRBD1; clone size: .; CDR3 protein: CASSWGQGHTVNGYTF; CDR3 DNA: TGTGCCAGCAGCTGGGGACAGGGCCACACGGTCAATGGCTACACCTTC
V gene: TRBV2; J gene: TRBJ2-7; D gene: TRBD2; clone size: once; CDR3 protein: CASSPPAGGSYEQYF; CDR3 DNA: TGTGCCAGCAGTCCCCCAGCGGGAGGGTCCTACGAGCAGTACTTC
V gene: TRBV4-3; J gene: TRBJ2-5; D gene: .; clone size: once; CDR3 protein: CASSQAWTQETQYF; CDR3 DNA: TGCGCCAGCAGCCAGGCTTGGACTCAAGAGACCCAGTACTTC
V gene: TRBV28; J gene: TRBJ2-1; D gene: TRBD2; clone size: .; CDR3 protein: CASSLWGLVNEQFF; CDR3 DNA: TGTGCCAGCAGTTTATGGGGACTAGTCAATGAGCAGTTCTTC
V gene: TRBV11-1; J gene: TRBJ2-1; D gene: TRBD2; clone size: .; CDR3 protein: CASSLWTSGSDEQFF; CDR3 DNA: TGTGCCAGCAGCCTCTGGACTAGCGGGAGCGATGAGCAGTTCTTC
V gene: TRBV5-5; J gene: TRBJ1-2; D gene: TRBD1; clone size: .; CDR3 protein: CASSSGTVYGYTF; CDR3 DNA: TGTGCCAGCAGCTCGGGGACAGTCTATGGCTACACCTTC
V gene: TRBV28; J gene: TRBJ2-5; D gene: .; clone size: .; CDR3 protein: CASTSAGRETQYF; CDR3 DNA: TGTGCCAGCACCTCCGCGGGGAGGGAGACCCAGTACTTC
V gene: TRBV2; J gene: TRBJ2-7; D gene: .; clone size: .; CDR3 protein: CASSVLQGYEQYF; CDR3 DNA: TGTGCCAGCAGTGTACTACAGGGCTACGAGCAGTACTTC
V gene: TRBV5-8; J gene: TRBJ2-7; D gene: .; clone size: .; CDR3 protein: CASSLPTASYEQYF; CDR3 DNA: TGTGCCAGCAGCCTCCCGACAGCTTCCTACGAGCAGTACTTC
V gene: TRBV11-3; J gene: TRBJ1-1; D gene: TRBD1; clone size: .; CDR3 protein: CASSSWTGPEAFF; CDR3 DNA: TGTGCCAGCAGCTCATGGACAGGACCGGAAGCTTTCTTT
V gene: TRBV5-1; J gene: TRBJ1-1; D gene: .; clone size: .; CDR3 protein: CASSLDGRLNTEAFF; CDR3 DNA: TGCGCCAGCAGCTTGGACGGCAGGCTTAACACTGAAGCTTTCTTT
V gene: TRBV7-2; J gene: TRBJ2-5; D gene: TRBD2; clone size: once; CDR3 protein: CASSLVGTSEETQYF; CDR3 DNA: TGTGCCAGCAGCTTAGTGGGGACTAGCGAGGAGACCCAGTACTTC
V gene: TRBV21-1; J gene: TRBJ2-1; D gene: .; clone size: .; CDR3 protein: CASSNVGTGGNEQFF; CDR3 DNA: TGTGCCAGCAGCAATGTAGGGACAGGAGGCAATGAGCAGTTCTTC
V gene: TRBV28; J gene: TRBJ2-7; D gene: .; clone size: .; CDR3 protein: CASSQGWHEQYF; CDR3 DNA: TGTGCCAGCAGTCAGGGGTGGCACGAGCAGTACTTC
V gene: TRBV25-1; J gene: TRBJ2-1; D gene: TRBD2; clone size: few; CDR3 protein: CASSELAGGANEQFF; CDR3 DNA: TGTGCCAGCAGTGAACTAGCGGGAGGGGCCAATGAGCAGTTCTTC
V gene: TRBV6-4; J gene: TRBJ1-2; D gene: .; clone size: once; CDR3 protein: CASSVTHTGYYGYTF; CDR3 DNA: TGTGCCAGCAGTGTGACTCACACAGGGTACTATGGCTACACCTTC
V gene: TRBV11-3; J gene: TRBJ2-1; D gene: TRBD2; clone size: .; CDR3 protein: CASSLPPGLAGPGQPGEQFF; CDR3 DNA: TGTGCCAGCAGCCTACCCCCGGGACTAGCGGGGCCCGGGCAACCTGGTGAGCAGTTCTTC
V gene: TRBV9; J gene: TRBJ2-3; D gene: .; clone size: .; CDR3 protein: CASSVATSSTTDTQYF; CDR3 DNA: TGTGCCAGCAGCGTAGCTACGAGTAGTACCACAGATACGCAGTATTTT
V gene: TRBV7-9; J gene: TRBJ1-1; D gene: .; clone size: .; CDR3 protein: CASSLTESTEAFF; CDR3 DNA: TGTGCCAGCAGCTTAACAGAGTCCACTGAAGCTTTCTTT
V gene: TRBV4-1; J gene: TRBJ1-1; D gene: TRBD1; clone size: .; CDR3 protein: CASSQVGGAPPAEAFF; CDR3 DNA: TGCGCCAGCAGCCAAGTAGGGGGCGCGCCGCCGGCTGAAGCTTTCTTT
V gene: TRBV27; J gene: TRBJ2-5; D gene: .; clone size: .; CDR3 protein: CASSLSGGKETQYF; CDR3 DNA: TGTGCCAGCAGTTTATCAGGAGGGAAAGAGACCCAGTACTTC
V gene: TRBV11-2; J gene: TRBJ2-7; D gene: .; clone size: .; CDR3 protein: CASSLDRRIGEQYF; CDR3 DNA: TGTGCCAGCAGCTTAGATCGCAGGATCGGCGAGCAGTACTTC
V gene: TRBV6-5; J gene: TRBJ2-7; D gene: .; clone size: .; CDR3 protein: CASSYSGTPHSYEQYF; CDR3 DNA: TGTGCCAGCAGTTACTCGGGGACTCCTCACTCCTACGAGCAGTACTTC
V gene: TRBV11-3; J gene: TRBJ2-6; D gene: TRBD1; clone size: .; CDR3 protein: CASSLDQGGSAGANVLTF; CDR3 DNA: TGTGCCAGCAGCTTAGATCAAGGGGGCTCAGCTGGGGCCAACGTCCTGACTTTC
V gene: TRBV11-2; J gene: TRBJ2-5; D gene: TRBD2; clone size: .; CDR3 protein: CASSLGLAGAWETQYF; CDR3 DNA: TGTGCCAGCAGCTTAGGGCTAGCGGGAGCTTGGGAGACCCAGTACTTC
V gene: TRBV4-2; J gene: TRBJ2-7; D gene: .; clone size: .; CDR3 protein: CASSQDLSGIAYEQYF; CDR3 DNA: TGTGCCAGCAGCCAAGATTTGTCAGGTATCGCCTACGAGCAGTACTTC
V gene: TRBV5-6; J gene: TRBJ1-1; D gene: .; clone size: few; CDR3 protein: CASSLSHRTYTEAFF; CDR3 DNA: TGTGCCAGCAGCTTATCGCACAGGACCTACACTGAAGCTTTCTTT
V gene: TRBV11-1; J gene: TRBJ1-1; D gene: TRBD1; clone size: .; CDR3 protein: CASSRDRADTEAFF; CDR3 DNA: TGTGCCAGCAGCAGGGACAGGGCGGACACTGAAGCTTTCTTT
V gene: TRBV5-6; J gene: TRBJ1-1; D gene: .; clone size: .; CDR3 protein: CASSRRGWNTEAFF; CDR3 DNA: TGTGCCAGCAGCCGTCGGGGGTGGAACACTGAAGCTTTCTTT
V gene: TRBV5-5; J gene: TRBJ1-2; D gene: TRBD1; clone size: .; CDR3 protein: CASSMGTGLVSNYGYTF; CDR3 DNA: TGTGCCAGCAGCATGGGGACAGGGTTGGTTTCTAACTATGGCTACACCTTC
V gene: TRBV6-1; J gene: TRBJ2-7; D gene: TRBD2; clone size: .; CDR3 protein: CASIERGRGDEQYF; CDR3 DNA: TGTGCCAGCATCGAACGCGGGAGAGGAGACGAGCAGTACTTC